The 3 T cell receptor beta chains below come from one sample, sequenced in a study of cytomegalovirus exposure and HLA in healthy donors. PCR primers comprised 60 Vbeta and 13 Jbeta primers. Some clones are missing from TCRdb's copy, which holds only in-frame ones; the method was immunoSEQ multiplex PCR. The sample holds approximately 120,000 clones; 17% are singletons and the top ten take approximately 2.9%. The sequenced sample was PBMCs. These receptors all stem from a female donor in good health and CMV-seropositive.

The rearrangement uses TRBV9 and TRBJ2-3; tentative D call: TRBD2 (5 bases). V was trimmed by 1 base and J by 2 bases, leaving 17 bases between them. Germline CDR1 SGDLS, CDR2 YYNGEE. The CDR3 is 17 residues long. The CDR3 loop is CASSVLGDTRFTDTQYF. CDR3 coding DNA: TGTGCCAGCAGCGTATTGGGAGACACAAGGTTCACAGATACGCAGTATTTT.

There are a few counts of this clone. V and J are TRBV6-6 and TRBJ1-6, with 7 positions matching TRBD1. Germline CDR1 and CDR2: MNHNY and SVGAGI (reference sequence). The junction had 5 bases not matched to a gene; V was cut back by 7 bases and J by 5 bases. This CDR3 is 14 amino acids long. For the CDR3, the DNA is TGTGCCAGCACCAGGGGGTCAAATAATTCACCCCTCCACTTT. Protein: CASTRGSNNSPLHF.

In this sample, this clone turned up a few times. This chain joins TRBV11-2 and TRBJ2-7, with unresolved D. The CDR3 is 11 residues long. V gave up 5 bases and J gave up 9 bases, with 11 bases separating them. The germline V gene has CDR1 SGHAT and CDR2 FQNNGV. As DNA, the CDR3 is TGTGCCAGCAGCCTCGGTCGGTGGCAGTACTTC. Amino acids: CASSLGRWQYF.